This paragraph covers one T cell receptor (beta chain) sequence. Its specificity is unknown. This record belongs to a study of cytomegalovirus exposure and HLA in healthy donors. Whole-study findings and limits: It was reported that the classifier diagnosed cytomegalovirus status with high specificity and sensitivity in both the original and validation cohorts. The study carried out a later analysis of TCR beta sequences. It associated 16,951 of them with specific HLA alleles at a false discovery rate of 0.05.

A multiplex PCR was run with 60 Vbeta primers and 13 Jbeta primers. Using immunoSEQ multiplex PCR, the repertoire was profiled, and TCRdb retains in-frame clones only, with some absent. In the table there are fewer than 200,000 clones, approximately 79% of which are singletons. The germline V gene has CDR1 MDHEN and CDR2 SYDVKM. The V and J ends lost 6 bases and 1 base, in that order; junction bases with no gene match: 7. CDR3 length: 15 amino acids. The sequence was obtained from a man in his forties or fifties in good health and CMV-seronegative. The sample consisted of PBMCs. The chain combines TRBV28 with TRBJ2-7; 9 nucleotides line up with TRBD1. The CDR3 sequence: CASRQPGQGSYEQYF. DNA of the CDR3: TGTGCCAGCAGACAACCGGGACAGGGTTCCTACGAGCAGTACTTC.